Below are 27 T cell receptor beta chains sequenced from a single sample in a study of T cells expressing NK-cell markers. TCRdb reprocessed the 5' RACE reads, with one entry per CDR3 protein and no DNA. In all, the sample yields 150,000 to 200,000 distinct CDR3 sequences. Specimen: blood T cells: a sorted CD56 or NKG2C T cell subset, CD4+ or CD8+ T cells, or bulk PBMC T cells (not recorded which). These receptor sequences come from a woman aged 18 to 69 in good health.

This chain joins TRBV4-1 and TRBJ2-3; TCRdb names TRBD2, which stays unverified in the absence of DNA. This CDR3 comprises 18 residues. Germline V gene sequence: CDR1 MGHRA, CDR2 YSYEKL. This CDR3 is CASSQEGGGRHFTDTQYF.

The chain recombines TRBV5-1 with TRBJ2-1; absent DNA, TCRdb's TRBD1 call cannot be checked. From germline, CDR1 is SGHRS and CDR2 YFSETQ. This CDR3 contains 13 residues. The CDR3 loop reads CASAEGSSNEQFF.

The chain is built from TRBV9 and TRBJ2-2; the D call of TRBD1 rests on TCRdb alone, since no DNA is present to check it. Germline CDR1 SGDLS, CDR2 YYNGEE. There are 16 residues in the CDR3. CDR3 region: CASSPTGGPNTGELFF.

V gene TRBV9 combines with J gene TRBJ2-2; TCRdb selects TRBD2, and the lack of DNA leaves this call unchecked. This CDR3 is 17 amino acids long. Germline V gives CDR1 SGDLS, CDR2 YYNGEE. CDR3 loop: CASSVNILAGNTGELFF.

V gene TRBV2 combines with J gene TRBJ1-5; TCRdb names TRBD1, which stays unverified in the absence of DNA. The germline V gene has CDR1 SNHLY and CDR2 FYNNEI. The CDR3 runs to 18 residues. This CDR3 is CASSGQPRAAGIHQPQHF.

The chain carries TRBV15 and TRBJ1-6; the TCRdb D gene call, TRBD1, has no DNA to confirm it. Germline CDR1 and CDR2: LNHNV and YYDKDF (reference sequence). The CDR3 is 17 amino acids. The CDR3 sequence is CATSRGVRSGSNSPLHF.

The CDR3 region is CASSLTTGTSFYEQFF. The rearrangement links TRBV5-6 to TRBJ2-1; there is no DNA to check the TCRdb D call of TRBD2. The germline V gene has CDR1 SGHDT and CDR2 YYEEEE. The length of the CDR3 is 16 residues.

V and J are TRBV2 and TRBJ2-3; TCRdb selects TRBD1, and the lack of DNA leaves this call unchecked. Germline CDR1 is SNHLY and CDR2 is FYNNEI. There are 14 residues in the CDR3. Here the CDR3 reads CASSVQGFTDTQYF.

V usage is TRBV4-1 and J usage is TRBJ2-3. The CDR3 has 13 residues. CDR1 is MGHRA, CDR2 YSYEKL, per germline. This CDR3 is CASSTITTDTQYF.

CDR3 sequence reads: CASSSDSPRINEQFF. V and J are TRBV5-1 and TRBJ2-1; the D gene TCRdb calls, TRBD1, cannot be checked with no DNA. Germline V CDR1 and CDR2: SGHRS, YFSETQ. This CDR3 region has 15 residues.

The chain carries TRBV7-3 and TRBJ2-1; TCRdb lists TRBD2, though no DNA is available to test this call. CDR3 length equals 14 residues. The germline V gene encodes CDR1 SGHTA and CDR2 FQGTGA. This CDR3 is CASSLGLGIGEQFF. Filled out from reference TRBV7-3 and TRBJ2-1, the complete variable domain reads GAGVSQTPSNKVTEKGKYVELRCDPISGHTALYWYRQSLGQGPEFLIYFQGTGAADDSGLPNDRFFAVRPEGSVSTLKIQRTERGDSAVYLCASSLGLGIGEQFFGPGTRLTVL.

This sequence joins TRBV5-1 and TRBJ2-4. The CDR3 length is 14 residues. Germline CDR1 is SGHRS and CDR2 is YFSETQ. The CDR3 here is CASSLEGTKNIQYF.

This chain connects TRBV5-1 to TRBJ1-3; the TRBD1 assignment by TCRdb is unverifiable without DNA. Germline V lookup: CDR1 SGHRS, CDR2 YFSETQ. The CDR3 length is 16 residues. CDR3 sequence reads: CASSLNPRLSGNTIYF.

The rearrangement links TRBV4-1 to TRBJ2-1; absent DNA, TCRdb's TRBD2 call cannot be checked. Germline CDR1 is MGHRA and CDR2 is YSYEKL. This CDR3 spans 12 amino acids. CDR3 loop: CASSQVLAVPFF.

The chain recombines TRBV29-1 with TRBJ2-5; as DNA is missing, the TRBD1 call by TCRdb cannot be tested. This CDR3 contains 13 residues. Germline V gives CDR1 SQVTM, CDR2 ANQGSEA. CDR3 sequence reads: CSVGMAGGETQYF.

This sequence joins TRBV7-2 and TRBJ2-5; TCRdb indicates TRBD2, and absent DNA this call remains unverified. Germline lookup yields CDR1 SGHTA and CDR2 FQGNSA. The CDR3 totals 15 residues. The CDR3 region is CASELAGGFPETQYF.

The chain links TRBV28 to TRBJ2-1; the TCRdb call, TRBD1, lacks DNA for checking. CDR3 length equals 13 residues. Germline-derived CDR1 and CDR2 are MDHEN and SYDVKM. The CDR3: CASSSGAYNEQFF.

The chain couples TRBV20-1 to TRBJ2-3; with no DNA, the TCRdb D assignment of TRBD2 cannot be verified. The CDR3 length is 13 residues. Per germline, CDR1 DFQATT and CDR2 SNEGSKA (reference sequence). The CDR3: CSAMGLDGFVRYF.

This chain uses TRBV10-3 with TRBJ2-3; the D call from TCRdb, TRBD1, cannot be confirmed without DNA. The length of the CDR3 is 15 residues. Germline CDR1 and CDR2: ENHRY and SYGVKD. CDR3 sequence: CAISEWDRATDTQYF.

The chain is built from TRBV4-2 and TRBJ1-2; TCRdb's assignment of TRBD1 cannot be checked, as there is no DNA. This CDR3 comprises 15 residues. Germline CDR1 LGHNA, CDR2 YNFKEQ. CDR3 sequence reads: CASSQDQGGHYGYTF.

The V gene is TRBV5-6, the J gene TRBJ2-7; TCRdb proposes TRBD2, but this gene call is untestable without DNA. CDR3 length equals 17 residues. Germline-derived CDR1 and CDR2 are SGHDT and YYEEEE. The CDR3 spells CASSLGRGGLTFGEQYF.

V usage is TRBV29-1 and J usage is TRBJ1-1. The V gene's germline CDR1 is SQVTM and CDR2 ANQGSEA. The CDR3 totals 11 residues. This chain's CDR3 is CSVGAYVEAFF.

The chain carries TRBV7-2 and TRBJ2-5; TCRdb's D gene call, TRBD2, goes unchecked for lack of DNA. The length of the CDR3 is 14 residues. Germline-derived CDR1 and CDR2 are SGHTA and FQGNSA. CDR3 region: CASSLRLSEETQYF.

The chain has TRBV5-1 and TRBJ2-7; TCRdb reports TRBD1, a call that lacks DNA to check it against. Germline lookup yields CDR1 SGHRS and CDR2 YFSETQ. The CDR3 loop spans 14 amino acids. CDR3 sequence: CASSGTDRSDEQYF.

The chain employs TRBV12-3 or TRBV12-4 and TRBJ2-7; checking the TCRdb D call of TRBD1 is not possible without DNA. The CDR3 contains 18 residues. The CDR3 reads CASSFRLPRPGTTYEQYF.

This rearrangement joins TRBV12-5 to TRBJ1-3; TCRdb outputs TRBD1, but without DNA this stays unchecked. Germline loops: CDR1 LGHNT, CDR2 FRNRAP. The CDR3 totals 16 residues. The CDR3 loop reads CASGPAKTGSGNTIYF.

The chain joins TRBV5-5 to TRBJ2-5; the D call of TRBD1 rests on TCRdb alone, since no DNA is present to check it. Germline V gene lookup returns CDR1 SGHKS and CDR2 YYEKEE (reference sequence). The CDR3 covers 14 residues. CDR3 amino acids: CASSVQGTVETQYF.